The rows below give T cell receptor beta chains drawn from one sample of a study of blood T cell repertoires in COVID-19. The table came from immunoSEQ multiplex PCR; TCRdb's copy has only in-frame clones and leaves some out. This table holds roughly 36,000 clones, around 80% found once. Specimen: peripheral blood. These receptors were collected from a human donor in a cohort sampled during active COVID-19. The CDR3 runs from the conserved cysteine through the conserved F or W. D genes are given only for firm matches. Only part of the rows carry a size: once, few, many, or a class if the clone is expanded.

D | size | J | V | DNA | CDR3
TRBD1 | . | TRBJ1-5 | TRBV7-2 | TGTGCCAGCAGCGTCGACAGGGCTCAGCCCCAGCATTTT | CASSVDRAQPQHF
. | once | TRBJ1-1 | TRBV18 | TGTGCCAGCTCAGACTTCAGATTGAACACTGAAGCTTTCTTT | CASSDFRLNTEAFF
. | . | TRBJ2-5 | TRBV9 | TGTGCCAGCAGCGCCTCGGGGAGAAGATGGCAAGAGACCCAGTACTTC | CASSASGRRWQETQYF
. | . | TRBJ1-1 | TRBV1 | TGCACCAGCAGCCAAGATAGGCAGAGGGTGAACACTGAAGCTTTCTTT | CTSSQDRQRVNTEAFF
TRBD1 | . | TRBJ2-5 | TRBV6-5 | TGTGCCAGCAGACCGGGACAGGGGCAAGAGACCCAGTACTTC | CASRPGQGQETQYF
. | . | TRBJ1-1 | TRBV7-9 | TGTGCCAGCAGCCGCCGTGGAGGGGACCAAGCTTTCTTT | CASSRRGGDQAFF
. | . | TRBJ1-5 | TRBV6-1 | TGTGCCAGCAGTGAACAGGGTGTAGGCAATCAGCCCCAGCATTTT | CASSEQGVGNQPQHF
. | . | TRBJ2-7 | TRBV2 | TGTGCCAGCAGTGCCGAGAAATTTACTTACGAGCAGTACTTC | CASSAEKFTYEQYF
. | . | TRBJ2-2 | TRBV7-3 | TGTGCCAGCAGCTCCTCCGGCGGGCGCGGCGGGGAGCTGTTTTTT | CASSSSGGRGGELFF
. | . | TRBJ1-2 | TRBV10-3 | TGTGCCATCAGTGAGTCATCCCTGAGGGCCGGGGGCTACACCTTC | CAISESSLRAGGYTF
TRBD1 | . | TRBJ2-3 | TRBV14 | TGTGCCAGCAGCCTACTCGGGACAGGGGGTGATACGCAGTATTTT | CASSLLGTGGDTQYF
. | few | TRBJ1-5 | TRBV2 | TGTGCCAGCAGTGAAGGGGGCGGCGGCAATCAGCCCCAGCATTTT | CASSEGGGGNQPQHF
. | few | TRBJ1-3 | TRBV10-3 | TGTGCCATCTCTGCGAGTCTGCACCCCATTCGAAGAAACACCATATATTTT | CAISASLHPIRRNTIYF
. | . | TRBJ2-3 | TRBV5-1 | TGCGCCAGCAGCTTGGCGGGGGACAGCACAGATACGCAGTATTTT | CASSLAGDSTDTQYF
TRBD2 | . | TRBJ2-7 | TRBV3-1/TRBV3-2 | TGTGCCAGCAACCTAGCGGGGCAAACTTACGAGCAGTACTTC | CASNLAGQTYEQYF
TRBD1 | . | TRBJ1-1 | TRBV7-2 | TGTGCCAGCAGCTTAGGCCTGACAGGGTACACTGAAGCTTTCTTT | CASSLGLTGYTEAFF
. | . | TRBJ2-2 | TRBV5-1 | TGCGCCAGCAGCTGGGGGGAAAAAACCGGGGAGCTGTTTTTT | CASSWGEKTGELFF
TRBD1 | . | TRBJ1-5 | TRBV19 | TGTGCCAGTAGCCAGGGGGGAACCAGCAATCAGCCCCAGCATTTT | CASSQGGTSNQPQHF
TRBD1 | . | TRBJ2-7 | TRBV6-2/TRBV6-3 | TGTGCCAGCAGTGACCTAGGGACAGGAGGGAACTACGAGCAGTACTTC | CASSDLGTGGNYEQYF
. | . | TRBJ1-2 | TRBV30 | TGTGCCTGGAGTCCATGGAGGACTTATAACTATGGCTACACCTTC | CAWSPWRTYNYGYTF
TRBD1 | . | TRBJ1-1 | TRBV6-5 | TGTGCCAGCAGTCGGGACAGGGCCGGGACTGAAGCTTTCTTT | CASSRDRAGTEAFF
TRBD1 | . | TRBJ2-5 | TRBV18 | TGTGCCAGCTCACCCGGGACAGGGGGTGAGACCCAGTACTTC | CASSPGTGGETQYF
TRBD1 | . | TRBJ2-6 | TRBV4-3 | TGCGCCAGCAGCCAAAGTACCGACAGGGCTGGGGCCAACGTCCTGACTTTC | CASSQSTDRAGANVLTF
TRBD2 | . | TRBJ2-3 | TRBV5-1 | TGCGCCAGCAAGACCCCACTAGCGGGGGGCACAGATACGCAGTATTTT | CASKTPLAGGTDTQYF
TRBD1 | . | TRBJ2-5 | TRBV5-1 | TGCGCCAGCAGCCTGCAGATGACAGGGGATGGGACCCAGTACTTC | CASSLQMTGDGTQYF
TRBD2 | . | TRBJ2-1 | TRBV6-5 | TGTGCCAGCAGGCGGGGGGGAGAGCAGTTCTTC | CASRRGGEQFF
TRBD1 | few | TRBJ1-2 | TRBV7-9 | TGTGCCAGCAGCCCGGGACAGGGTCCCTATGGCTACACCTTC | CASSPGQGPYGYTF
. | few | TRBJ1-2 | TRBV7-9 | TGTGCCAGCAGTGCGGGCTATGGCTACACCTTC | CASSAGYGYTF
. | . | TRBJ1-3 | TRBV9 | TGTGCCAGCAGCGTAGGCGTCGGAGCGACGGGAAACACCATATATTTT | CASSVGVGATGNTIYF
TRBD2 | . | TRBJ2-1 | TRBV27 | TGTGCCAGCCCCTATCCCCCGCTAGCGGGGGCCATGACGAGCTCCTACAATGAGCAGTTCTTC | CASPYPPLAGAMTSSYNEQFF
. | medium-sized | TRBJ2-5 | TRBV12-1 | TGTGCCAGCAGCTTTGAAGGCAGGGCGCAAGAGACCCAGTACTTC | CASSFEGRAQETQYF
TRBD2 | . | TRBJ2-6 | TRBV19 | TGTGCCAGTACCGCCGGGACTAGCACCAACTCTGGGGCCAACGTCCTGACTTTC | CASTAGTSTNSGANVLTF
TRBD1 | . | TRBJ2-7 | TRBV7-9 | TGTGCCAGCAGCGCGACAGGGGGGGAGCAGTACTTC | CASSATGGEQYF
TRBD1 | . | TRBJ1-3 | TRBV4-3 | TGCGCCAGCAGCCGGTTCAGACCGGGACAGGGGGCGAACACCATATATTTT | CASSRFRPGQGANTIYF
. | . | TRBJ1-1 | TRBV28 | TGTGCCAGCAGTCCACGAAGGGGCGGCACTGAAGCTTTCTTT | CASSPRRGGTEAFF
. | once | TRBJ1-1 | TRBV5-1 | TGCGCCAGCGCCACCGGCAGGGTAAACACTGAAGCTTTCTTT | CASATGRVNTEAFF
. | . | TRBJ2-2 | TRBV2 | TGTGCCAGCAGTGAACGCGGGATCGGGGAGCTGTTTTTT | CASSERGIGELFF
TRBD1 | few | TRBJ2-7 | TRBV29-1 | TGCAGCGTTGGGCCGCAGGGGGACGAGCAGTACTTC | CSVGPQGDEQYF
. | . | TRBJ2-1 | TRBV7-9 | TGTGCCAGCAGCCAACCCCCTAACTACAATGAGCAGTTCTTC | CASSQPPNYNEQFF
TRBD2 | . | TRBJ2-5 | TRBV5-1 | TGCGCCAGCAGCTTGGCCCCGGGGGGAGAAGAGACCCAGTACTTC | CASSLAPGGEETQYF
TRBD1 | . | TRBJ1-2 | TRBV7-2 | TGTGCCAGCAGCTCTCAACAGGGGGCGGACTATGGCTACACCTTC | CASSSQQGADYGYTF
. | . | TRBJ1-2 | TRBV29-1 | TGCAGCGTTGTACGGCCGAGGGATGGCTACACCTTC | CSVVRPRDGYTF
TRBD2 | . | TRBJ2-7 | TRBV5-4 | TGTGCCAGCAGCTTGTGGCTAGCGGGGGGAAACGAGCAGTACTTC | CASSLWLAGGNEQYF
TRBD2 | . | TRBJ2-3 | TRBV28 | TGTGCCAGCATCCCCGTAGCGGGGGGGCCTGTGAAGACAGATACGCAGTATTTT | CASIPVAGGPVKTDTQYF
TRBD2 | . | TRBJ2-1 | TRBV9 | TGTGCCAGCAGCTTGACTAGCGTTCCCTACAATGAGCAGTTCTTC | CASSLTSVPYNEQFF
. | . | TRBJ1-6 | TRBV5-1 | TGCGCCAGCAGGACGGGTGGAACGGGTGGTTCACCCCTCCACTTT | CASRTGGTGGSPLHF
. | . | TRBJ2-7 | TRBV2 | TGTGCCAGCAGTGAACTCCAGTCTTCCGAGCAGTACTTC | CASSELQSSEQYF
. | . | TRBJ1-3 | TRBV3-1/TRBV3-2 | TGTGCCAGCAGCCAGGCGGGACCCTCCGTGGGAAGGGTTGGAAACACCATATATTTT | CASSQAGPSVGRVGNTIYF
TRBD1 | . | TRBJ1-1 | TRBV7-2 | TGTGCCAGCAGCGTCCGGGACAGGGGTCTGAACACTGAAGCTTTCTTT | CASSVRDRGLNTEAFF
. | . | TRBJ1-1 | TRBV19 | TGTGCCAGTAGTATCTCCGGGGGAATGAACACTGAAGCTTTCTTT | CASSISGGMNTEAFF
. | . | TRBJ2-5 | TRBV5-8 | TGTGCCAGCAGCGAAAACCAACGGGACACCCAAGAGACCCAGTACTTC | CASSENQRDTQETQYF
. | . | TRBJ1-4 | TRBV5-5 | TGTGCCAGCAGACTGGCGGGGGACGGTGAAAAACTGTTTTTT | CASRLAGDGEKLFF
TRBD1 | once | TRBJ1-6 | TRBV2 | TGTGCCAGCCTTACAGGGGTGAATTCACCCCTCCACTTT | CASLTGVNSPLHF
TRBD2 | . | TRBJ2-3 | TRBV7-2 | TGTGCCAGCAGCTCCTCGGGACTAGCGACGGGGATATCAGATACGCAGTATTTT | CASSSSGLATGISDTQYF
. | . | TRBJ2-2 | TRBV5-4 | TGTGCCGGTCGGGGGTCGAACACCGGGGAGCTGTTTTTT | CAGRGSNTGELFF
. | . | TRBJ2-3 | TRBV9 | TGTGCCAGCAGCCCTTGGGGGGGCACAGATACGCAGTATTTT | CASSPWGGTDTQYF
. | few | TRBJ2-6 | TRBV7-6 | TGTGCCAGCAGCCCGGGACAACCTGGGCCTGGGGCCAACGTCCTGACTTTC | CASSPGQPGPGANVLTF
TRBD1 | . | TRBJ1-5 | TRBV18 | TGTGCCAGCTCACCAAGGACAGGGGATAGCAATCAGCCCCAGCATTTT | CASSPRTGDSNQPQHF
. | . | TRBJ1-5 | TRBV4-2 | TGTGCCAGCAGCCAAGATCTCGGAGCCAGGGGACAGCCCCAGCATTTT | CASSQDLGARGQPQHF
. | . | TRBJ2-2 | TRBV7-2 | TGTGCCAGCAGCTTAGACCCTAGTGCGCGGGAGCTGTTTTTT | CASSLDPSARELFF